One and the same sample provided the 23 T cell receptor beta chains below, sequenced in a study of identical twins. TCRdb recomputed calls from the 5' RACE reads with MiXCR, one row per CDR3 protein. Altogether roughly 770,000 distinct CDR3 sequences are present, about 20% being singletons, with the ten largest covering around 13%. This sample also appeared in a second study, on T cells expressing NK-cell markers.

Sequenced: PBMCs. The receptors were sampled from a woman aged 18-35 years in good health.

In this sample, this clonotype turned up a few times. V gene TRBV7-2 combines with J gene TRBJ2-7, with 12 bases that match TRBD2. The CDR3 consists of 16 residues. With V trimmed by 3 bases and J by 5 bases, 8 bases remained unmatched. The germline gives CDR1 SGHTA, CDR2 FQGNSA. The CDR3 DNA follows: TGTGCCAGCAGCTTTCAACCCCTAGCGGGAGGGCACGAGCAGTACTTC. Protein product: CASSFQPLAGGHEQYF.

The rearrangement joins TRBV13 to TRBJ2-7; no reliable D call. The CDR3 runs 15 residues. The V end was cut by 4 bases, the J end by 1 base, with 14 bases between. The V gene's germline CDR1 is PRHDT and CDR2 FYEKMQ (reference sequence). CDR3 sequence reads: CASSSIGTRSYEQYF. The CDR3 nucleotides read TGTGCCAGCAGCTCGATCGGTACCCGTTCCTACGAGCAGTACTTC.

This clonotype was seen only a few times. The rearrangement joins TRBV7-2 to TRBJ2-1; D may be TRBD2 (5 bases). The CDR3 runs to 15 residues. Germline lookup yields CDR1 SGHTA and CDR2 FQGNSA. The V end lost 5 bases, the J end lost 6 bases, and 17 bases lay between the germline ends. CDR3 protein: CASSTTGISTNEQFF. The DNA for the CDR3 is TGTGCCAGCAGCACGACGGGAATCTCCACCAATGAGCAGTTCTTC.

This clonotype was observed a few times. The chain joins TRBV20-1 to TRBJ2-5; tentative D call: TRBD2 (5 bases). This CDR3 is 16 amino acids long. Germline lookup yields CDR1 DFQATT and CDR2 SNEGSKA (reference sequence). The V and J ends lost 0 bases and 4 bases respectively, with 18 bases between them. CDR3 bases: TGCAGTGCTAGAGATTTGTGGTTCGAGGGTAGAGAGACCCAGTACTTC. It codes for CSARDLWFEGRETQYF.

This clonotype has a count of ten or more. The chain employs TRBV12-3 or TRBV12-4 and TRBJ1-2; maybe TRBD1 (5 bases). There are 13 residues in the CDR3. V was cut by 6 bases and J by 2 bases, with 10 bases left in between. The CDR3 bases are TGTGCCAGCAGGAGCGCAGGGAACTATGGCTACACCTTC. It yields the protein CASRSAGNYGYTF.

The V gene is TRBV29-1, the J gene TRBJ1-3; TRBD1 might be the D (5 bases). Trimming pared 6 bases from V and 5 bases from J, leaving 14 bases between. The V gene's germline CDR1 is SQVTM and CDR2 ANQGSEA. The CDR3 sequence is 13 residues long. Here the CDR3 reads CSVGDSQRNTIYF. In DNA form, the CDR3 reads TGCAGCGTCGGTGACAGCCAACGAAACACCATATATTTT.

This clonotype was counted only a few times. The CDR3 nucleotides read TGTGCCAGCAGCCGTCGGGACAGACCCTACGAGCAGTACTTC. Encoded protein: CASSRRDRPYEQYF. V usage is TRBV7-9 and J usage is TRBJ2-7; 7 bases agree with TRBD1. The CDR3 totals 14 residues. The V gene's germline CDR1 is SEHNR and CDR2 FQNEAQ (reference sequence). V trimming: 5 bases; J trimming: 2 bases; junction bases outside the gene matches: 6.

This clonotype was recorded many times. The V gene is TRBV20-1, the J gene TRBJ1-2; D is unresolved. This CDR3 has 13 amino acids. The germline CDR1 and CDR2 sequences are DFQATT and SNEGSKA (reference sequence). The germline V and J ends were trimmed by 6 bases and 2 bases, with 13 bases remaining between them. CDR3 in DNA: TGCAGTGCCCCAGTCGGTTTAAACTATGGCTACACCTTC. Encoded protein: CSAPVGLNYGYTF.

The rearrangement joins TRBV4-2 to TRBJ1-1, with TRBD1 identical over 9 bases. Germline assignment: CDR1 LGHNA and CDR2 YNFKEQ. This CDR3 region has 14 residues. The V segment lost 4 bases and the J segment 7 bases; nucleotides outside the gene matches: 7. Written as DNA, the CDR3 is TGTGCCAGCAGCCGACCGGACAGGGGCGTTGAAGCTTTCTTT. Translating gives CASSRPDRGVEAFF.

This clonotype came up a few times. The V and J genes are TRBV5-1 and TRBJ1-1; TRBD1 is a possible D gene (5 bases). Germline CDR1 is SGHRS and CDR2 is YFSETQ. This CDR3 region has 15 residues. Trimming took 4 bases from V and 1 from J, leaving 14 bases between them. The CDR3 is CASSVSRVQNTEAFF. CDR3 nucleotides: TGCGCCAGCAGCGTTAGCAGGGTCCAGAACACTGAAGCTTTCTTT.

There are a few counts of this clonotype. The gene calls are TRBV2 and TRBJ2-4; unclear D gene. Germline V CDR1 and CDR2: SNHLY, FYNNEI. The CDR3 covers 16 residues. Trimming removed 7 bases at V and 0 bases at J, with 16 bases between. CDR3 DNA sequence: TGTGCCAGCACCCCCCGGAGTTTTCTAGCCAAAAACATTCAGTACTTC. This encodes CASTPRSFLAKNIQYF.

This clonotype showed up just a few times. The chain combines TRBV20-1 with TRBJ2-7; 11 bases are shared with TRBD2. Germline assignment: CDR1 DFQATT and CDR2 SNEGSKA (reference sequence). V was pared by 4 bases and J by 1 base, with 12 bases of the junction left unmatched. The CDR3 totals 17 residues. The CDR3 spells CSATKGLAGGASYEQYF. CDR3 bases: TGCAGTGCTACGAAAGGGCTAGCGGGAGGTGCATCCTACGAGCAGTACTTC.

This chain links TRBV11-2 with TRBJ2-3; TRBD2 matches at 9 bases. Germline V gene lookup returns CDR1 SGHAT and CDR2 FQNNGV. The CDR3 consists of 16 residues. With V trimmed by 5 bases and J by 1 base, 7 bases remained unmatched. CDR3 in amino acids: CASSPRLAVRTDTQYF. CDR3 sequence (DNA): TGTGCCAGCAGCCCACGACTAGCGGTTCGCACAGATACGCAGTATTTT.

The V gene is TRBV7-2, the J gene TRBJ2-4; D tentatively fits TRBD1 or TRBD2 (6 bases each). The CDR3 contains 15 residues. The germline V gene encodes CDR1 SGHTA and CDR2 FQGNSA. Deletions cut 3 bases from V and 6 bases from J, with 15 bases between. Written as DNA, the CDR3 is TGTGCCAGCAGCTTCCTGATCGGAGGGGGAAACATTCAGTACTTC. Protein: CASSFLIGGGNIQYF.

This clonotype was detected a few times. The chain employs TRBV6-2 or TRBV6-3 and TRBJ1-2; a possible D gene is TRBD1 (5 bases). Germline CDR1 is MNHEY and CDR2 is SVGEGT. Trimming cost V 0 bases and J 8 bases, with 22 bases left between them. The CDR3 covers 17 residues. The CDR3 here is CASSYSTRGRAAEGYTF. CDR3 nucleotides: TGTGCCAGCAGTTACTCGACTCGCGGCAGGGCCGCGGAAGGCTACACCTTC.

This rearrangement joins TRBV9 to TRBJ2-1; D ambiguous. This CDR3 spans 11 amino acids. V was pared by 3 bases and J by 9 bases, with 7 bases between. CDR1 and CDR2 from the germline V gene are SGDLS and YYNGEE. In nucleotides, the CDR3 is TGTGCCAGCAGCGCCCAAGGTGAGCAGTTCTTC. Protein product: CASSAQGEQFF. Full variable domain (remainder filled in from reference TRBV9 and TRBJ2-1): DSGVTQTPKHLITATGQRVTLRCSPRSGDLSVYWYQQSLDQGLQFLIQYYNGEERAKGNILERFSAQQFPDLHSELNLSSLELGDSALYFCASSAQGEQFFGPGTRLTVL.

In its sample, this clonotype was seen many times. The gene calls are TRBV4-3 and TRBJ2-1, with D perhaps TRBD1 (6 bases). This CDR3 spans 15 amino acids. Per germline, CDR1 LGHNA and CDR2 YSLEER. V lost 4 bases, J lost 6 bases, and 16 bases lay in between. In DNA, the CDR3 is TGCGCCAGCAGCCGGACAAGGGAAGGGGGCAATGAGCAGTTCTTC. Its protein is CASSRTREGGNEQFF.

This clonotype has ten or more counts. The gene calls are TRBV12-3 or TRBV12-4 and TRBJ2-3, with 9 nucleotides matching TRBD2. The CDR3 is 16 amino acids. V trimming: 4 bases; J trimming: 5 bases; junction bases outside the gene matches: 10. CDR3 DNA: TGTGCCAGCAGTTCTCGATTAGCGGGAGCGGGAGATACGCAGTATTTT. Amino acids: CASSSRLAGAGDTQYF.

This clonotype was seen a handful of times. DNA of the CDR3: TGTGCCAGCACCCCGGGAGGGGGATTTCTAAACACGCAGTATTTT. Protein: CASTPGGGFLNTQYF. The chain carries TRBV12-3 or TRBV12-4 and TRBJ2-3, with 8 positions matching TRBD2. The CDR3 is made up of 15 amino acids. After removal of 7 bases from V and 9 bases from J, the junction contained 15 bases not matched to a gene.

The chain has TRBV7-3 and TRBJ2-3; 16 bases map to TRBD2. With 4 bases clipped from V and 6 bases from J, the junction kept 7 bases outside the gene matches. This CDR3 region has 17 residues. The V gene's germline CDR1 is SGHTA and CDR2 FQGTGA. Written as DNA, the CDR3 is TGTGCCAGCAGCTCAGGGACTAGCGGGGGGGTTCTGGATACGCAGTATTTT. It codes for CASSSGTSGGVLDTQYF.

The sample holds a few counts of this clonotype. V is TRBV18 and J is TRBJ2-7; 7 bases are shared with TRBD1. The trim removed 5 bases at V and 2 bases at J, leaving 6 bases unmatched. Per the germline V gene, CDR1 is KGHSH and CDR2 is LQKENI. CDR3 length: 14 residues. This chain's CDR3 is CASSKGTEAYEQYF. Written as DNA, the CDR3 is TGTGCCAGCTCAAAGGGGACAGAGGCCTACGAGCAGTACTTC. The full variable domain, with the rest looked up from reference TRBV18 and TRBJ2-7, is NAGVMQNPRHLVRRRGQEARLRCSPMKGHSHVYWYRQLPEEGLKFMVYLQKENIIDESGMPKERFSAEFPKEGPSILRIQQVVRGDSAAYFCASSKGTEAYEQYFGPGTRLTVT.

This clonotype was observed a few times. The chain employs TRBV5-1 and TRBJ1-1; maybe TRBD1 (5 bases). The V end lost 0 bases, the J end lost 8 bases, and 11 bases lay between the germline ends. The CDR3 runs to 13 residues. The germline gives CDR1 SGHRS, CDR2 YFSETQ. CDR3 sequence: CASSLVGGKEAFF. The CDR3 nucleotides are TGCGCCAGCAGCTTGGTTGGGGGTAAGGAAGCTTTCTTT. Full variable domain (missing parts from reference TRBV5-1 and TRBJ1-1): KAGVTQTPRYLIKTRGQQVTLSCSPISGHRSVSWYQQTPGQGLQFLFEYFSETQRNKGNFPGRFSGRQFSNSRSEMNVSTLELGDSALYLCASSLVGGKEAFFGQGTRLTVV.

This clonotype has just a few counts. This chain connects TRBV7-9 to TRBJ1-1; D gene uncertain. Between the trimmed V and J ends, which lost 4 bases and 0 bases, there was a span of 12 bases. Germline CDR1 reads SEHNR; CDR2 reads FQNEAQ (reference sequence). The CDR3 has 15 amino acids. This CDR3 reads CASSSQDFMNTEAFF. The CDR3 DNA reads TGTGCCAGCAGCTCCCAAGATTTCATGAACACTGAAGCTTTCTTT. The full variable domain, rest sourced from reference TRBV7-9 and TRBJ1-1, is DTGVSQNPRHKITKRGQNVTFRCDPISEHNRLYWYRQTLGQGPEFLTYFQNEAQLEKSRLLSDRFSAERPKGSFSTLEIQRTEQGDSAMYLCASSSQDFMNTEAFFGQGTRLTVV.